This T cell receptor (beta chain) was retrieved from a study of T cell responses to AZD1222 COVID-19 vaccine. Notes on the study in general: At baseline, just 6 or 7 AZD1222 recipients tested seropositive.

Concerning this clone itself: The antigen remains unidentified. Other DNA sequences in the sample encode the same CDR3.

The assay was immunoSEQ multiplex PCR, and TCRdb's table has in-frame clones only and misses some. The top ten hold 2% to 2.5% of the sample, which has some 150,000 clones, more than 70% seen once. The ends lost 1 base at V and 3 bases at J; junction bases unmatched: 5. Germline-derived CDR1 and CDR2 are SGHRS and YFSETQ. The CDR3 consists of 15 residues. The sample was peripheral blood, taken on day 0 of AZD1222 vaccination. The chain couples TRBV5-1 to TRBJ2-3; 7 nucleotides match TRBD2. This sequence originates from an adult in good health. The CDR3: CASSLRGVRTDTQYF. The CDR3 nucleotides are TGCGCCAGCAGCTTGCGGGGGGTGAGGACAGATACGCAGTATTTT. Together with reference TRBV5-1 and TRBJ2-3, the CDR3 gives the full variable domain: KAGVTQTPRYLIKTRGQQVTLSCSPISGHRSVSWYQQTPGQGLQFLFEYFSETQRNKGNFPGRFSGRQFSNSRSEMNVSTLELGDSALYLCASSLRGVRTDTQYFGPGTRLTVL.